This TCR beta chain was recorded in a study of blood T cell repertoires in COVID-19. This clone was observed a few times. Germline CDR1 is SNHLY and CDR2 is FYNNEI. V was pared by 3 bases and J by 3 bases, with 11 bases of the junction left unmatched. The CDR3 length is 17 residues. Using immunoSEQ multiplex PCR, the repertoire was profiled, and TCRdb retains in-frame clones only, with some absent. This sample carries 120,000 to 150,000 clones, 70% to 90% of them seen once, and the ten largest clones take 2.5% to 3%. The V gene is TRBV2, the J gene TRBJ1-5, with 7 bases identical to TRBD1. The TCR originated in a man aged 45 to 65 with acute or convalescent COVID-19. Sequences were obtained from peripheral blood. This chain's CDR3 is CASSDMTGTEINQPQHF. The CDR3 bases are TGTGCCAGCAGTGACATGACCGGGACAGAGATCAATCAGCCCCAGCATTTT.